This TCR beta chain was recorded in a study of blood T cell repertoires in COVID-19. Overall study: COVID-19 samples collected from the United States, Italy and Spain covered acute and convalescent phases. Sample material is recorded as cDNA or gDNA derived from T cells, B-cell-depleted T cells, or PBMCs.

Per the original methods: The assay estimated nucleated cells by amplifying reference gene primers. The repertoire was sequenced with immunoSEQ multiplex PCR; TCRdb's copy has only in-frame clones and lacks some. That table is the source of V, J and clone size, and D and trimming were worked out from the DNA. The profile shows 14,000 to 15,000 clones, 86% of them singletons. This TCR was sampled from a human donor in a cohort sampled during active COVID-19. Material: peripheral blood.

The CDR3 DNA sequence: TGTGCCAGCAGCCGCAAGGACAGGGGGACAGATACGCAGTATTTT. Protein sequence: CASSRKDRGTDTQYF. The V gene is TRBV5-5, the J gene TRBJ2-3; TRBD1 matches at 10 bases. Germline values: CDR1 SGHKS, CDR2 YYEKEE (reference sequence). J gave up 3 bases and V 4 bases, and 5 bases lay outside the gene matches. This CDR3 is 15 amino acids long.